The clone carrying this T cell receptor beta chain has a count of ten or more. This record comes from a study of T-cell reconstitution after alpha-beta-depleted transplantation in children. Preparation of the TCRbeta library used unique molecular identifiers. MiXCR, run by TCRdb on the PCR reads, gives a single entry per CDR3 protein. This table has about 110,000 distinct CDR3 sequences, approximately 10% appearing once. CDR1 and CDR2 (germline): SEHNR, FQNEAQ (reference sequence). With 4 bases removed from V and 6 bases from J, the gap between germline ends came to 16 bases. This CDR3 has 16 amino acids.

The clonotype was recovered from a human donor who donated a stem cell graft to a child with acute lymphoblastic leukemia. This sample comprised PBMCs from the stem cell graft donor, obtained from the stem cell graft. The chain links TRBV7-9 to TRBJ1-6, with D unresolved. In DNA, the CDR3 is TGTGCCAGCAGCTCGGCGGGGTCGAGAACTAATTCACCCCTCCACTTT. Translation: CASSSAGSRTNSPLHF.